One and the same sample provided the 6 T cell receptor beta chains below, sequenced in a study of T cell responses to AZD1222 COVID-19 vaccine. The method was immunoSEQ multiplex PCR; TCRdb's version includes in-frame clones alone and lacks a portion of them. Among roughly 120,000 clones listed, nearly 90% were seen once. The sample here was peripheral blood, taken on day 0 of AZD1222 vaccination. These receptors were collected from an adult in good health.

The CDR3 here is CATSEARGRGSEQYF. In DNA form, the CDR3 reads TGTGCCACCAGTGAGGCCAGGGGTAGAGGCTCCGAGCAGTACTTC. V usage is TRBV24-1 and J usage is TRBJ2-7, with D tentatively TRBD1 (6 bases). The germline gives CDR1 KGHDR, CDR2 SFDVKD. Trimming took 4 bases from V and 6 from J, leaving 18 bases between them. The CDR3 consists of 15 residues.

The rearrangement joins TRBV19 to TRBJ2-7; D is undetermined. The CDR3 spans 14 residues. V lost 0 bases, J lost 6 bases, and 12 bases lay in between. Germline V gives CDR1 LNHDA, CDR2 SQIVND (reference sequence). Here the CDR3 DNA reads TGTGCCAGTAGTATAGATGGGCGGAGCACCGAGCAGTACTTC. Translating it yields CASSIDGRSTEQYF.

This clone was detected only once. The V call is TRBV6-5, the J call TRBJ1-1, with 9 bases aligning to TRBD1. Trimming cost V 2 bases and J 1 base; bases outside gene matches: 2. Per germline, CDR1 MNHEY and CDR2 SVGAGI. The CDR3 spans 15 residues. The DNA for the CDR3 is TGTGCCAGCAGTTACCGGACAGGGGCGAACACTGAAGCTTTCTTT. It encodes CASSYRTGANTEAFF.

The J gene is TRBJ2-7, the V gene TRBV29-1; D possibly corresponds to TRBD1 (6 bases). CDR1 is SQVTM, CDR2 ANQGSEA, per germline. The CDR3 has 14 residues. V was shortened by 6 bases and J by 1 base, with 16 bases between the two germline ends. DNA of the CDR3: TGCAGCGTGGACACAGGGTACGGGTCCTACGAGCAGTACTTC. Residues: CSVDTGYGSYEQYF.

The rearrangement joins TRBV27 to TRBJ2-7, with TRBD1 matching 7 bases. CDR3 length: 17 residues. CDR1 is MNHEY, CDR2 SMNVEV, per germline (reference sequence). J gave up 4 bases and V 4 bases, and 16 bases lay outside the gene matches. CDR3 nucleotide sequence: TGTGCCAGCAGTTCAACGCCCCCCCGACAGGGTATGTACGAGCAGTACTTC. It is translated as CASSSTPPRQGMYEQYF.

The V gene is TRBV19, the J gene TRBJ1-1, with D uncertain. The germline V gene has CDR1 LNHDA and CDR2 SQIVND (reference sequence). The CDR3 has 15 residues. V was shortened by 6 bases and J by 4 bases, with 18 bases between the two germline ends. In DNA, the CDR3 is TGTGCCAGTAGCCATCTGTCGGGTGTGGGCACTGAAGCTTTCTTT. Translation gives CASSHLSGVGTEAFF.